The 22 T cell receptor beta chains below all came from one sample that was sequenced in a study of T cell responses to AZD1222 COVID-19 vaccine. TCRdb keeps only in-frame clones here, not all; method: immunoSEQ multiplex PCR. Counted here are 95,000 to 110,000 clones, over 80% occurring once; the ten biggest clones make up 6.2%. The sequencing here drew on peripheral blood, taken 28 days after the second AZD1222 dose. These receptors all come from an adult who received the AZD1222 COVID-19 vaccine.

This rearrangement joins TRBV7-2 to TRBJ1-5; D is ambiguous. The CDR3 loop spans 15 amino acids. The germline V gene encodes CDR1 SGHTA and CDR2 FQGNSA. With 5 bases removed from V and 0 bases from J, the gap between germline ends came to 11 bases. The CDR3 sequence: CASSLRVLSNQPQHF. CDR3 nucleotides: TGTGCCAGCAGCCTCCGGGTCCTTAGCAATCAGCCCCAGCATTTT.

This clone came up once. The chain links TRBV10-1 to TRBJ2-6; D might be TRBD1 (6 bases). Trimming removed 0 bases from V and 2 bases from J, with 8 bases in between. Germline values: CDR1 WNHNN, CDR2 SYGVQD (reference sequence). CDR3 length: 16 amino acids. The CDR3 sequence: CASSESGAAGANVLTF. CDR3 DNA: TGCGCCAGCAGTGAGTCGGGGGCAGCTGGGGCCAACGTCCTGACTTTC.

This chain uses TRBV11-2 with TRBJ2-7; 11 bases fit TRBD2. After removal of 1 base from V and 7 bases from J, the junction contained 15 bases not matched to a gene. This CDR3 has 18 residues. Germline CDR1 SGHAT, CDR2 FQNNGV. CDR3 nucleotides: TGTGCCAGCAGCTTAGGTCTACTAGCGGGAGAGACGGATGGTGAGCAGTACTTC. It specifies CASSLGLLAGETDGEQYF.

The chain couples TRBV19 to TRBJ1-1; D unclear. V shed 3 bases and J shed 1 base, with 6 bases lying between them. The CDR3 has 13 amino acids. Germline V gene lookup returns CDR1 LNHDA and CDR2 SQIVND (reference sequence). The CDR3 loop reads CASSILQNTEAFF. The CDR3 DNA is TGTGCCAGTAGTATTCTTCAGAACACTGAAGCTTTCTTT.

This clone is a singleton in its sample. The gene calls are TRBV6-1 and TRBJ2-3; possible D gene TRBD1, 5 bases. With 2 bases removed from V and 0 bases from J, the gap between germline ends came to 9 bases. Germline CDR1 reads MNHNS; CDR2 reads SASEGT. The CDR3 loop spans 15 amino acids. CDR3 loop: CASSERAGSTDTQYF. The CDR3 DNA reads as TGTGCCAGCAGTGAACGGGCAGGGAGCACAGATACGCAGTATTTT.

The chain couples TRBV4-1 to TRBJ1-2; TRBD1 is a possible D gene (5 bases). Trimming cost V 4 bases and J 3 bases, with 15 bases left between them. From germline, CDR1 is MGHRA and CDR2 YSYEKL. CDR3 length: 15 amino acids. Here the CDR3 DNA reads TGCGCCAGCAGCCCCCAAGGGGCTTGGGACTATGGCTACACCTTC. Its translation is CASSPQGAWDYGYTF.

The J gene is TRBJ2-7, the V gene TRBV7-2, with TRBD2 identical over 11 bases. The CDR3 length is 15 residues. V was clipped by 5 bases and J by 7 bases; unmatched bases: 10. Per the germline V gene, CDR1 is SGHTA and CDR2 is FQGNSA. This chain's CDR3 is CASSHKTSGVWEQYF. Here the CDR3 DNA reads TGTGCCAGCAGCCATAAGACTAGCGGGGTCTGGGAGCAGTACTTC.

The rearrangement links TRBV27 to TRBJ1-1, with D tentatively TRBD1 (6 bases). V lost 4 bases, J lost 1 base, and 13 bases lay in between. This CDR3 region has 15 residues. The V gene's germline CDR1 is MNHEY and CDR2 SMNVEV (reference sequence). CDR3 residues: CASSSWIRGNTEAFF. The CDR3 DNA follows: TGTGCCAGCAGTTCCTGGATCAGGGGGAACACTGAAGCTTTCTTT.

This chain links TRBV5-5 with TRBJ1-4, with D hard to call. Trimming removed 5 bases at V and 4 bases at J, with 21 bases between. The germline gives CDR1 SGHKS, CDR2 YYEKEE (reference sequence). The CDR3 extends over 17 amino acids. CDR3: CASSPYLGLRDNEKLFF. The CDR3 DNA follows: TGTGCCAGCAGTCCCTATCTAGGACTCCGAGATAATGAAAAACTGTTTTTT.

This chain joins TRBV24-1 and TRBJ2-2; no clear D gene. Germline V gives CDR1 KGHDR, CDR2 SFDVKD. The ends were cut back, 5 bases at V and 2 bases at J, with 5 bases in the middle. The CDR3 loop spans 13 amino acids. In nucleotides, the CDR3 is TGTGCCACCAGTGCCCTCAACACCGGGGAGCTGTTTTTT. The encoded protein is CATSALNTGELFF.

The CDR3 loop reads CASSGGSVETQYF. In DNA, the CDR3 is TGCGCCAGCAGCGGCGGGTCGGTCGAGACCCAGTACTTC. This rearrangement joins TRBV5-1 to TRBJ2-5, with D perhaps matching TRBD2 (5 bases). Germline V gene lookup returns CDR1 SGHRS and CDR2 YFSETQ. Between the trimmed V and J ends, which lost 4 bases and 5 bases, there was a span of 12 bases. The CDR3 has 13 residues. Using reference TRBV5-1 and TRBJ2-5 for the parts outside the CDR3, the full variable domain is KAGVTQTPRYLIKTRGQQVTLSCSPISGHRSVSWYQQTPGQGLQFLFEYFSETQRNKGNFPGRFSGRQFSNSRSEMNVSTLELGDSALYLCASSGGSVETQYFGPGTRLLVL.

The CDR3 sequence is CASSQGGTGGRETQYF. The CDR3 DNA reads TGTGCCAGCAGCCAGGGCGGGACAGGGGGCCGAGAGACCCAGTACTTC. This sequence joins TRBV3-1 (or the pseudogene TRBV3-2) and TRBJ2-5; 12 bases fit TRBD1. After removal of 3 bases from V and 4 bases from J, the junction contained 6 bases not matched to a gene. The length of the CDR3 is 16 residues. CDR1 is LGHDT, CDR2 YNNKEL, per germline (reference sequence).

The chain couples TRBV15 to TRBJ1-6; D gene ambiguous. Germline CDR1 and CDR2: LNHNV and YYDKDF (reference sequence). This CDR3 has 12 residues. The ends were cut back, 8 bases at V and 5 bases at J, with 7 bases in the middle. The CDR3 bases are TGTGCCACCGGCCAGGATAATTCACCCCTCCACTTT. It yields the protein CATGQDNSPLHF.

The chain has TRBV28 and TRBJ2-1, with unresolved D. Germline V CDR1 and CDR2: MDHEN, SYDVKM. The CDR3 runs to 15 residues. The V gene lost 3 bases and the J gene lost 10 bases, with 19 bases spanning the gap. CDR3 nucleotides: TGTGCCAGCAGTTTCCGGGCCCAGCGAGTCGAGGAGCAGTTCTTC. Amino acid sequence: CASSFRAQRVEEQFF.

The chain joins TRBV7-2 to TRBJ1-4; 8 bases align to TRBD1. The CDR3 runs to 13 residues. The germline CDR1 and CDR2 sequences are SGHTA and FQGNSA. With V trimmed by 5 bases and J by 7 bases, 3 bases remained unmatched. Here the CDR3 DNA reads TGTGCCAGCAGCCCTGGACAGGGTGAAAAACTGTTTTTT. Translated, it gives CASSPGQGEKLFF. The variable domain in full, completed from reference TRBV7-2 and TRBJ1-4, reads GAGVSQSPSNKVTEKGKDVELRCDPISGHTALYWYRQSLGQGLEFLIYFQGNSAPDKSGLPSDRFSAERTGGSVSTLTIQRTQQEDSAVYLCASSPGQGEKLFFGSGTQLSVL.

CDR3: CASSQGAANTEAFF. CDR3 bases: TGTGCCAGCAGCCAGGGGGCAGCGAACACTGAAGCTTTCTTT. V gene TRBV3-1 (or the pseudogene TRBV3-2) combines with J gene TRBJ1-1, with D perhaps matching TRBD1 (6 bases). This CDR3 spans 14 amino acids. Trimming pared 3 bases from V and 1 base from J, leaving 9 bases between. In germline, CDR1 is LGHDT, CDR2 YNNKEL (reference sequence).

The table lists this clone with a count of one. This rearrangement joins TRBV25-1 to TRBJ2-5; perhaps TRBD2 as D (6 bases). V lost 6 bases to trimming and J lost 4 bases, with 18 bases between them. Germline values: CDR1 MGHDK, CDR2 SYGVNS. The CDR3 covers 15 residues. The DNA of the CDR3 is TGTGCCAGCAGGAAGGGGACTTCCTCTGTAGAGACCCAGTACTTC. Its protein is CASRKGTSSVETQYF.

The J gene is TRBJ1-5, the V gene TRBV13; D might be TRBD1 (6 bases). The CDR3 totals 16 residues. The V gene's germline CDR1 is PRHDT and CDR2 FYEKMQ (reference sequence). V was pared by 3 bases and J by 0 bases, with 12 bases between. In DNA form, the CDR3 reads TGTGCCAGCAGCTTGGGCAGGGGTTATAGCAATCAGCCCCAGCATTTT. As protein: CASSLGRGYSNQPQHF.

The chain links TRBV4-3 to TRBJ1-6, with 9 bases lining up with TRBD1. Trimming removed 0 bases from V and 2 bases from J; junction bases left unmatched: 11. In germline, CDR1 is LGHNA, CDR2 YSLEER. The length of the CDR3 is 20 residues. The CDR3, as DNA: TGCGCCAGCAGCCAAGATTCGAAACAGGGGGCTTACACCTATAATTCACCCCTCCACTTT. Residues: CASSQDSKQGAYTYNSPLHF.

This rearrangement joins TRBV19 to TRBJ2-7; TRBD2 matches at 7 bases. Germline V gene sequence: CDR1 LNHDA, CDR2 SQIVND (reference sequence). CDR3 length equals 14 residues. The trim removed 3 bases at V and 4 bases at J, leaving 6 bases unmatched. DNA of the CDR3: TGTGCCAGTAGTATTGGGGGACTACCGTACGAGCAGTACTTC. Protein product: CASSIGGLPYEQYF.

This clone was seen only once. V gene TRBV30 combines with J gene TRBJ1-2; no reliable D call. Germline CDR1 is GTSNPN and CDR2 is SVGIG (reference sequence). Trimming took 2 bases from V and 5 from J, leaving 6 bases between them. This CDR3 contains 11 residues. The CDR3 region is CAWSLLYGYTF. In DNA, the CDR3 is TGTGCCTGGAGTCTCCTTTATGGCTACACCTTC.

The rearrangement joins TRBV18 to TRBJ1-2; D not certain. This CDR3 is 15 amino acids long. Between the trimmed V and J ends, which lost 2 bases and 2 bases, there was a span of 12 bases. CDR1 is KGHSH, CDR2 LQKENI, per germline. CDR3 nucleotide sequence: TGTGCCAGCTCACCAGACATCGGCGGGAACTATGGCTACACCTTC. This sequence encodes CASSPDIGGNYGYTF.